The rows below give T cell receptor beta chains drawn from one sample of a study of cytomegalovirus exposure and HLA in healthy donors. TCRdb's table, derived via immunoSEQ multiplex PCR, lists solely in-frame clones and lacks some. The sample shows roughly 110,000 clones, roughly 82% of them seen only once. Sequencing was carried out using PBMCs. These receptors all stem from a woman between 50 and 59 years old in good health and CMV-seropositive. Each CDR3 is given with its conserved first and last residue. A D gene is named only where the DNA matches it firmly. Size is omitted from some rows. Given values are once, few, many or a class for expanded clones.

D gene,J gene,clone size,V gene,CDR3 protein,CDR3 DNA
TRBD2,TRBJ2-1,NA,TRBV4-1,CASSRLAGGNNEQFF,TGCGCCAGCAGCCGACTAGCGGGGGGGAACAATGAGCAGTTCTTC
TRBD1,TRBJ2-7,NA,TRBV19,CASRDRGPYEQYF,TGTGCCAGTAGGGACAGGGGACCCTACGAGCAGTACTTC
NA,TRBJ1-1,NA,TRBV28,CASSLVGTPGGAFF,TGTGCCAGCAGTTTAGTTGGGACACCGGGGGGGGCTTTCTTT
NA,TRBJ2-7,NA,TRBV5-1,CASSWDNLYEQYF,TGCGCCAGCAGCTGGGACAATCTCTACGAGCAGTACTTC
TRBD1,TRBJ1-5,NA,TRBV7-2,CASSRDRNQPQHF,TGTGCCAGCAGCAGGGACAGGAATCAGCCCCAGCATTTT
NA,TRBJ1-4,NA,TRBV5-5,CASSLLVGSQANEKLFF,TGTGCCAGCAGCTTGTTGGTGGGGAGTCAGGCTAATGAAAAACTGTTTTTT
TRBD1,TRBJ1-2,NA,TRBV28,CASQPDRDYGYTF,TGTGCCAGCCAGCCAGACAGGGACTATGGCTACACCTTC
NA,TRBJ2-5,NA,TRBV27,CASSQGGETQYF,TGTGCCAGCAGTCAGGGGGGAGAGACCCAGTACTTC
NA,TRBJ1-6,NA,TRBV7-9,CASSLGGDSYNSPLHF,TGTGCCAGCAGCCTGGGGGGAGACAGCTATAATTCACCCCTCCACTTT
NA,TRBJ1-5,few,TRBV6-5,CASSTGVFPQHF,TGTGCCAGCAGTACGGGTGTCTTCCCCCAGCATTTT
NA,TRBJ2-7,NA,TRBV30,CAWSVLPSSYEQYF,TGTGCCTGGAGTGTACTACCGAGCTCCTACGAGCAGTACTTC
TRBD2,TRBJ2-3,NA,TRBV28,CASSLGGESTDTQYF,TGTGCCAGCAGTTTGGGGGGGGAGAGTACAGATACGCAGTATTTT
NA,TRBJ2-5,NA,TRBV9,CASSGQGSAWETQYF,TGTGCCAGCAGCGGCCAGGGCTCAGCTTGGGAGACCCAGTACTTC
NA,TRBJ1-1,few,TRBV28,CASSRYEAFF,TGTGCCAGCAGTCGCTATGAAGCTTTCTTT
NA,TRBJ1-3,NA,TRBV30,CAWSRRVGIRGTIYF,TGTGCCTGGAGTCGCAGGGTGGGGATTCGCGGCACCATATATTTT
NA,TRBJ1-4,NA,TRBV28,CASRPSGGRDYEKLFF,TGTGCCAGCAGACCCAGCGGGGGCAGGGACTATGAAAAACTGTTTTTT
NA,TRBJ2-1,few,TRBV19,CASSLRSGPYNEQFF,TGTGCCAGTAGTCTACGTAGCGGACCCTACAATGAGCAGTTCTTC
NA,TRBJ2-3,NA,TRBV7-6,CASSLGGGGTDTQYF,TGTGCCAGCAGCTTAGGAGGGGGGGGGACAGATACGCAGTATTTT
NA,TRBJ1-4,few,TRBV5-5,CASSRDSSGDEKLFF,TGTGCCAGCAGCCGTGACTCTAGCGGGGATGAAAAACTGTTTTTT
NA,TRBJ2-1,NA,TRBV5-8,CASSIAGTGSSEQFF,TGTGCCAGCAGCATCGCCGGGACTGGGTCAAGTGAGCAGTTCTTC
TRBD1,TRBJ2-7,NA,TRBV6-6,CASSRQGLVHEQYF,TGTGCCAGCAGTCGACAGGGGCTAGTGCACGAGCAGTACTTC
NA,TRBJ1-5,NA,TRBV27,CASSSLHDLVNQPQHF,TGTGCCAGCAGTTCTCTCCACGACCTAGTGAATCAGCCCCAGCATTTT
NA,TRBJ2-1,many,TRBV6-5,CASTSPSHRIDEQFF,TGTGCCAGCACCTCGCCTAGCCACCGTATCGATGAGCAGTTCTTC
NA,TRBJ1-2,NA,TRBV7-8,CASIPYAYGYTF,TGTGCCAGCATCCCCTATGCCTATGGCTACACCTTC
NA,TRBJ1-2,NA,TRBV5-4,CASSTTGAYGYTF,TGTGCCAGCAGCACTACAGGAGCCTATGGCTACACCTTC
NA,TRBJ2-5,NA,TRBV12-5,CASGDSVEETQYF,TGTGCTAGTGGTGACAGTGTAGAAGAGACCCAGTACTTC
TRBD2,TRBJ2-7,few,TRBV10-3,CAISEAGTSVYEQYF,TGTGCCATCAGTGAGGCCGGGACTAGCGTCTACGAGCAGTACTTC
TRBD2,TRBJ2-5,NA,TRBV9,CASSPWRGQETQYF,TGTGCCAGCAGCCCCTGGCGGGGGCAAGAGACCCAGTACTTC
TRBD1,TRBJ1-4,NA,TRBV2,CASSVVKTGVGEKLFF,TGTGCCAGCAGTGTTGTAAAAACAGGGGTGGGAGAAAAACTGTTTTTT
NA,TRBJ1-6,NA,TRBV27,CASSSKSSYNSPLHF,TGTGCCAGCAGTTCGAAGAGCTCCTATAATTCACCCCTCCACTTT
TRBD1,TRBJ1-6,NA,TRBV11-2,CASSSRQGNSPLHF,TGTGCCAGCAGCTCACGACAGGGAAATTCACCCCTCCACTTT
TRBD1,TRBJ1-4,NA,TRBV15,CATSRQGAHNEKLFF,TGTGCCACCAGCAGACAGGGGGCGCATAATGAAAAACTGTTTTTT
NA,TRBJ1-6,NA,TRBV4-1,CASSQDGGSSPLHF,TGCGCCAGCAGCCAAGATGGGGGCTCATCACCCCTCCACTTT
NA,TRBJ1-4,NA,TRBV10-3,CAISEWGGANEKLFF,TGTGCCATCAGTGAGTGGGGAGGGGCTAATGAAAAACTGTTTTTT
TRBD1,TRBJ1-4,medium-sized,TRBV9,CASSPRGQGREKLFF,TGTGCCAGCAGCCCCCGTGGACAGGGTCGAGAAAAACTGTTTTTT
TRBD1,TRBJ2-3,NA,TRBV19,CASSILGTETDTQYF,TGTGCCAGTAGTATATTGGGGACAGAAACAGATACGCAGTATTTT
TRBD2,TRBJ2-1,NA,TRBV19,CASQTSGAYNEQFF,TGTGCCAGCCAAACTAGCGGGGCATACAATGAGCAGTTCTTC
NA,TRBJ1-2,NA,TRBV10-3,CAISPVPNYGYTF,TGTGCCATCAGTCCCGTCCCTAACTATGGCTACACCTTC
NA,TRBJ1-4,NA,TRBV12-2,CASRFIQGSNEKLFF,TGTGCAAGTCGCTTCATACAGGGGTCTAATGAAAAACTGTTTTTT
TRBD2,TRBJ2-5,NA,TRBV5-1,CASSLGLAGDQEEQYF,TGCGCCAGCAGCTTGGGCCTCGCGGGGGACCAGGAGGAGCAGTACTTC
TRBD1,TRBJ1-1,few,TRBV2,CASDTQGQGRFGTEAFF,TGTGCCAGCGACACCCAGGGACAGGGTCGGTTTGGCACTGAAGCTTTCTTT
NA,TRBJ1-1,NA,TRBV2,CASSEVRKNTEAFF,TGTGCCAGCAGTGAGGTGCGGAAGAACACTGAAGCTTTCTTT
TRBD2,TRBJ2-4,NA,TRBV23-1,CASTRSGGLKNIQYF,TGCGCCAGCACGCGGTCGGGGGGTCTAAAAAACATTCAGTACTTC
TRBD1,TRBJ2-5,NA,TRBV19,CASSTRGTGGRETQYF,TGTGCCAGTAGTACCCGGGGGACAGGGGGCCGAGAGACCCAGTACTTC
TRBD1,TRBJ1-1,NA,TRBV5-1,CASSLNPTGNTEAFF,TGCGCCAGCAGCTTAAATCCGACAGGGAATACTGAAGCTTTCTTT
NA,TRBJ1-4,once,TRBV7-8,CASSPAESNEKLFF,TGTGCCAGCAGCCCTGCGGAGAGCAATGAAAAACTGTTTTTT
TRBD2,TRBJ2-1,NA,TRBV27,CASSLRLAGGRQFF,TGTGCCAGCAGTTTAAGGCTAGCGGGGGGTAGGCAGTTCTTC
NA,TRBJ2-6,NA,TRBV2,CASSDLRGVSAGANVLTF,TGTGCCAGCAGTGATCTCAGGGGAGTGAGCGCTGGGGCCAACGTCCTGACTTTC